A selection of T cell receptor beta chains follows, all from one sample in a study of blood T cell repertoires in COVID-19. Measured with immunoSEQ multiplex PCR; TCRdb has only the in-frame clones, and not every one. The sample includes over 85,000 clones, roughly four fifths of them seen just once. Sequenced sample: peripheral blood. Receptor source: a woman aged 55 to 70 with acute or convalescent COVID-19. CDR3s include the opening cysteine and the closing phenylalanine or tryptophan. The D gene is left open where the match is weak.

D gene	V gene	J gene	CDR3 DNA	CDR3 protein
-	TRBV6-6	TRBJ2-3	TGTGCCAGCAGTTCGAGCAGGGCCGCAGATACGCAGTATTTT	CASSSSRAADTQYF
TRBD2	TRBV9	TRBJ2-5	TGTGCCAGCAGCGTAAGCGCTAGCGGGGGGGCAGAGACCCAGTACTTC	CASSVSASGGAETQYF
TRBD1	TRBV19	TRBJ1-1	TGTGCCAGTAGTAGAGGGGACAGGAACACTGAAGCTTTCTTT	CASSRGDRNTEAFF
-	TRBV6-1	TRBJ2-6	TGTGCCAGCAGTGTCTTGTTCCTCAGTTTCTTCAACTCTGGGGCCAACGTCCTGACTTTC	CASSVLFLSFFNSGANVLTF
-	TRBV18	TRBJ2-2	TGTGCCAGCTCACCTCCGGGACAGAACACCGGGGAGCTGTTTTTT	CASSPPGQNTGELFF
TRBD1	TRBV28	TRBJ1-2	TGTGCCAGCAGTTCCCCCCGGGACAGGGGGCGGCATGGCTACACCTTC	CASSSPRDRGRHGYTF
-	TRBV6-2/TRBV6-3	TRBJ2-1	TGTGCCAGCAGCCTAGCGAATGAGCAGTTCTTC	CASSLANEQFF
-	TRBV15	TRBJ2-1	TGTGCCACCAGCAGAGACTATACCTACAATGAGCAGTTCTTC	CATSRDYTYNEQFF
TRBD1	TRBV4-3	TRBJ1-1	TGCGCCAGCAGCCAAGATACGACAGGGGAACGGGGAGCTTTCTTT	CASSQDTTGERGAFF
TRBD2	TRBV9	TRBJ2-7	TGTGCCAGCAGCGTAGCTGGCGGGGGGAGCTACGAGCAGTACTTC	CASSVAGGGSYEQYF
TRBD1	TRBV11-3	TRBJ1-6	TGTGCCAGCAGTAAAATACAGGGGGCGGATTCACCCCTCCACTTT	CASSKIQGADSPLHF
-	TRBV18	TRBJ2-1	TGTGCCAGCTCACCCACAGATCCCGGTTTATACAATGAGCAGTTCTTC	CASSPTDPGLYNEQFF
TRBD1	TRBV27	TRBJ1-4	TGTGCCAGCAGTTTATACGACAGGGGGCGACCTAATGAAAAACTGTTTTTT	CASSLYDRGRPNEKLFF
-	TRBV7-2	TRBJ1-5	TGTGCCAGCAGCTTAGGAGCGGGACAGCCCCAGCATTTT	CASSLGAGQPQHF
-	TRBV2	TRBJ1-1	TGTGCCAGCATTCAGATGGACACTGAAGCTTTCTTT	CASIQMDTEAFF
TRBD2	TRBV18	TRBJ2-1	TGTGCCAGCTCACCAACCGGGGGGGCTAGAAATGAGCAGTTCTTC	CASSPTGGARNEQFF
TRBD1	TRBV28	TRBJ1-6	TGTGCCAGCAGTACCGGACAGGGGTATTCACCCCTCCACTTT	CASSTGQGYSPLHF